This entry lists 30 T cell receptor beta chains sequenced from one sample in a study of identical twins. TCRdb itself ran the 5' RACE reads through MiXCR, one entry per CDR3 protein. The sample lists around 650,000 distinct CDR3 sequences, less than 9% occurring once. These data are also associated with another study on yellow fever vaccine responses in identical twins.

Source material: PBMCs. Receptors originate from a woman aged 18-29 years in good health.

The gene calls are TRBV19 and TRBJ1-1, with 7 bases matching TRBD1. The CDR3 sequence is 12 residues long. The V gene end was trimmed by 7 bases and the J gene end by 5 bases; junction bases not matched to a gene: 4. Germline CDR1 LNHDA, CDR2 SQIVND (reference sequence). CDR3 sequence: CASKGARTEAFF. The CDR3 DNA is TGTGCCAGTAAGGGGGCTAGAACTGAAGCTTTCTTT.

This clonotype was found many times. The chain has TRBV12-3 or TRBV12-4 and TRBJ2-3, with a possible D match to TRBD2 (6 bases). Trimming pared 6 bases from V and 1 base from J, leaving 17 bases between. CDR3 length: 16 amino acids. Written as DNA, the CDR3 is TGTGCCAGCAGGAACCCCCCGCGGGGAGGCACAGATACGCAGTATTTT. It translates to CASRNPPRGGTDTQYF.

The genes are TRBV20-1 and TRBJ2-7; 8 nucleotides align to TRBD1. After removal of 6 bases from V and 5 bases from J, the junction contained 6 bases not matched to a gene. Germline-derived CDR1 and CDR2 are DFQATT and SNEGSKA (reference sequence). This CDR3 contains 12 residues. The CDR3 protein is CSAQGAAHEQYF. In nucleotides, the CDR3 is TGCAGTGCCCAGGGGGCAGCGCACGAGCAGTACTTC.

The chain is built from TRBV10-3 and TRBJ1-1, with TRBD1 matching 7 bases. The J segment lost 0 bases and the V segment lost 6 bases, leaving 4 bases of the junction unmatched. Germline assignment: CDR1 ENHRY and CDR2 SYGVKD. The CDR3 totals 14 residues. In DNA, the CDR3 is TGTGCCATCAGCCGGGACAGACTGAACACTGAAGCTTTCTTT. Its protein is CAISRDRLNTEAFF.

In this sample, this clonotype turned up many times. This chain links TRBV20-1 with TRBJ2-2; D unresolved. CDR1 is DFQATT and CDR2 is SNEGSKA in the germline V gene (reference sequence). The CDR3 consists of 15 residues. Trimming cost V 5 bases and J 3 bases, with 16 bases left between them. CDR3 region: CSAQPLVEDTGELFF. For the CDR3, the DNA is TGCAGTGCTCAACCACTGGTAGAAGACACCGGGGAGCTGTTTTTT.

The table lists this clonotype with a few counts. This chain uses TRBV7-6 with TRBJ2-5; TRBD2 is a possible D gene (5 bases). Deletions cut 6 bases from V and 7 bases from J, with 9 bases between. The CDR3 consists of 11 residues. Germline V gene data show CDR1 as SGHVS and CDR2 as FNYEAQ. The CDR3 reads CASSSGVTQYF. The CDR3 DNA follows: TGTGCCAGCAGTTCCGGGGTGACCCAGTACTTC.

The rearrangement links TRBV6-1 to TRBJ2-5; 8 nucleotides align to TRBD2. V trimming: 11 bases; J trimming: 5 bases; junction bases outside the gene matches: 13. Germline V CDR1 and CDR2: MNHNS, SASEGT. This CDR3 contains 14 residues. CDR3 sequence (DNA): TGTGCCGGCCATCCCCCGGGCGGGGGGGAGACCCAGTACTTC. Translation: CAGHPPGGGETQYF.

This clonotype was seen repeatedly, ten times or more. This chain links TRBV4-1 with TRBJ2-1; D remains unclear. Germline V CDR1 and CDR2: MGHRA, YSYEKL. V was trimmed by 4 bases and J by 1 base, leaving 11 bases between them. The CDR3 is 15 amino acids. As DNA, the CDR3 is TGCGCCAGCAGCCCACTACCTCTATCCTACAATGAGCAGTTCTTC. It encodes CASSPLPLSYNEQFF.

This clonotype was counted at least ten times. J is TRBJ2-7 and V is TRBV28, with 11 bases identical to TRBD2. The CDR3 consists of 17 residues. Germline V gives CDR1 MDHEN, CDR2 SYDVKM. V dropped 7 bases and J dropped 2; count of bases not matched to a gene: 13. The CDR3 DNA follows: TGTGCCAGCAACTACCCTTCTCTAGCGGGAGGACCCTACGAGCAGTACTTC. Translation: CASNYPSLAGGPYEQYF.

This sequence joins TRBV19 and TRBJ2-5; no definite D call. Looked up from germline, CDR1 is LNHDA and CDR2 is SQIVND (reference sequence). This CDR3 spans 13 amino acids. The V end lost 0 bases, the J end lost 11 bases, and 13 bases lay between the germline ends. CDR3 DNA sequence: TGTGCCAGTAGTATAGATAGAAGGGCTCCGCAGTACTTC. It yields the protein CASSIDRRAPQYF.

The chain is built from TRBV7-9 and TRBJ2-1, with a weak D call TRBD1 (5 bases). Germline lookup yields CDR1 SEHNR and CDR2 FQNEAQ (reference sequence). This CDR3 has 14 amino acids. Deletions cut 1 base from V and 7 bases from J, with 11 bases between. The CDR3 loop reads CASSLGQGKNEQFF. The CDR3 region has the DNA TGTGCCAGCAGCTTAGGGCAGGGTAAGAATGAGCAGTTCTTC.

This chain uses TRBV5-5 with TRBJ1-6; D unresolved. The CDR3 consists of 13 residues. Trimming shortened V by 4 bases and J by 7 bases, and 9 bases separated the two germline ends. Germline CDR1 is SGHKS and CDR2 is YYEKEE (reference sequence). The CDR3 here is CASSLQENSPLHF. The CDR3 coding sequence is TGTGCCAGCAGCCTACAAGAGAATTCACCCCTCCACTTT.

This clonotype has a count of ten or more. CDR3 DNA: TGCGCCAGCAGCCCCCGGACAGCTTCTCCGCCCTACAATGAGCAGTTCTTC. Its translation: CASSPRTASPPYNEQFF. V and J are TRBV4-1 and TRBJ2-1; maybe TRBD1 (6 bases). The CDR3 loop spans 17 amino acids. Trimming cost V 4 bases and J 2 bases, with 18 bases left between them. In germline, CDR1 is MGHRA, CDR2 YSYEKL.

This clonotype was observed a handful of times. The rearrangement uses TRBV20-1 and TRBJ2-5; tentative D call: TRBD2 (5 bases). V dropped 4 bases and J dropped 5 bases, with 14 bases sitting between them. Germline lookup yields CDR1 DFQATT and CDR2 SNEGSKA (reference sequence). This CDR3 has 13 residues. CDR3 loop: CSAILAGLETQYF. CDR3 DNA sequence: TGCAGTGCTATCCTAGCCGGGCTGGAGACCCAGTACTTC.

In its sample, this clonotype was seen many times. The V call is TRBV2, the J call TRBJ2-1; a weak D match, TRBD1 (6 bases). Germline V gives CDR1 SNHLY, CDR2 FYNNEI. The CDR3 runs 12 residues. V was shortened by 6 bases and J by 7 bases, with 10 bases between the two germline ends. CDR3 protein: CASSSTGNEQFF. In nucleotides, the CDR3 is TGTGCCAGCAGCTCTACAGGGAATGAGCAGTTCTTC.

This clonotype was observed a handful of times. The chain carries TRBV6-5 and TRBJ2-5, with 8 bases matching TRBD2. The ends lost 4 bases at V and 3 bases at J; junction bases unmatched: 13. Germline V gene sequence: CDR1 MNHEY, CDR2 SVGAGI. The CDR3 runs 17 residues. The CDR3 sequence: CASSFPTGGAGKETQYF. The CDR3 nucleotides are TGTGCCAGCAGTTTCCCCACCGGGGGGGCTGGGAAAGAGACCCAGTACTTC.

The chain joins TRBV28 to TRBJ1-1; a weak D match, TRBD1 (5 bases). V lost 7 bases and J lost 1, with 19 bases in between. Germline V gives CDR1 MDHEN, CDR2 SYDVKM. This CDR3 region has 16 residues. CDR3 residues: CASTRGPWGGNTEAFF. In DNA form, the CDR3 reads TGTGCCAGCACCCGAGGACCCTGGGGGGGGAACACTGAAGCTTTCTTT.

The genes are TRBV7-2 and TRBJ2-3, with TRBD2 matching 7 bases. Germline CDR1 and CDR2: SGHTA and FQGNSA. V shed 5 bases, J shed 2 bases, and the junction held 10 bases outside the gene matches. The CDR3 has 16 residues. CDR3 protein: CASSPRAGPDTDTQYF. The CDR3 bases are TGTGCCAGCAGCCCACGAGCGGGACCCGACACAGATACGCAGTATTTT.

In its sample, this clonotype was seen a few times. V usage is TRBV4-2 and J usage is TRBJ1-4; D is unclear. This CDR3 region has 12 residues. The germline V and J ends were trimmed by 4 bases and 7 bases, with 7 bases remaining between them. CDR1 is LGHNA, CDR2 YNFKEQ, per germline. The CDR3 spells CASSRHREKLFF. DNA for the CDR3: TGTGCCAGCAGCCGTCACCGTGAAAAACTGTTTTTT.

The CDR3 spells CASSSLAGGDEQYF. CDR3 DNA: TGTGCCAGCAGTTCACTAGCGGGAGGGGACGAGCAGTACTTC. The chain uses TRBV12-3 or TRBV12-4 and TRBJ2-7; TRBD2 matches 13 bases. The junction had 2 bases not matched to a gene; V was cut back by 4 bases and J by 5 bases. CDR3 length: 14 residues.

The genes are TRBV4-2 and TRBJ2-7; maybe TRBD1 (6 bases). This CDR3 contains 15 residues. In germline, CDR1 is LGHNA, CDR2 YNFKEQ. V lost 0 bases and J lost 4, with 13 bases in between. The CDR3: CASSQDGGGQYEQYV. For the CDR3, the DNA is TGTGCCAGCAGCCAAGATGGGGGCGGACAGTACGAGCAGTACGTC.

This clonotype was detected ten times or more. The rearrangement uses TRBV29-1 and TRBJ2-5; 7 bases align to TRBD1. Losses at the gene ends were 7 bases for V and 1 base for J; bases not matched to a gene: 6. The CDR3 is 13 amino acids. Germline CDR1 SQVTM, CDR2 ANQGSEA. The CDR3 DNA follows: TGCAGCGCTGCCGGGACAGTCCAAGAGACCCAGTACTTC. The encoded protein is CSAAGTVQETQYF.

The gene calls are TRBV10-3 and TRBJ1-2; perhaps TRBD1 as D (5 bases). V was cut by 4 bases and J by 0 bases, with 15 bases left in between. The CDR3 spans 16 residues. Germline values: CDR1 ENHRY, CDR2 SYGVKD. CDR3 in DNA: TGTGCCATCAGTGTGGATGAGGGGACCGCTAACTATGGCTACACCTTC. This gives the protein CAISVDEGTANYGYTF.

The rearrangement uses TRBV10-1 and TRBJ2-1; D perhaps matches TRBD2 (6 bases). The V and J ends lost 5 bases and 9 bases respectively, with 17 bases between them. Germline V lookup: CDR1 WNHNN, CDR2 SYGVQD (reference sequence). The CDR3 has 14 amino acids. CDR3 in amino acids: CASSPGLGNSEQFF. The CDR3 coding sequence is TGCGCCAGCAGTCCGGGACTGGGGAACAGTGAGCAGTTCTTC.

The chain joins TRBV29-1 to TRBJ2-7; D may be TRBD2 (7 bases). V shed 4 bases and J shed 1 base, with 17 bases lying between them. From germline, CDR1 is SQVTM and CDR2 ANQGSEA. The CDR3 is 15 amino acids. In DNA form, the CDR3 reads TGCAGCGTTGTCGGGGGGCACACAACGTCCTACGAGCAGTACGTC. It codes for CSVVGGHTTSYEQYV.

This clonotype was seen ten or more times. The chain combines TRBV28 with TRBJ2-3; D is undetermined. In germline, CDR1 is MDHEN, CDR2 SYDVKM. The ends were cut back, 4 bases at V and 3 bases at J, with 5 bases in the middle. The CDR3 extends over 12 amino acids. The CDR3 DNA reads as TGTGCCAGCAGTTCTGTGACAGATACGCAGTATTTT. Protein: CASSSVTDTQYF.

CDR3 residues: CAISDRGASYEQYV. DNA for the CDR3: TGTGCCATCAGTGACAGGGGGGCCTCCTACGAGCAGTACGTC. The V call is TRBV10-3, the J call TRBJ2-7; possible D gene TRBD1, 7 bases. Trimming removed 3 bases from V and 0 bases from J, with 9 bases in between. The germline V gene has CDR1 ENHRY and CDR2 SYGVKD. This CDR3 has 14 amino acids.

V and J are TRBV20-1 and TRBJ2-2; tentative D call: TRBD1 (7 bases). This CDR3 is 13 amino acids long. Germline assignment: CDR1 DFQATT and CDR2 SNEGSKA (reference sequence). Trimming pared 6 bases from V and 7 bases from J, leaving 15 bases between. The DNA of the CDR3 is TGCAGTGCCCCGCGGGACAGCGGCGGGGAGCTGTTTTTT. As protein: CSAPRDSGGELFF.

This rearrangement joins TRBV6-5 to TRBJ2-1; D is perhaps TRBD2 (7 bases). This CDR3 is 15 amino acids long. Germline loops: CDR1 MNHEY, CDR2 SVGAGI. The ends were cut back, 0 bases at V and 10 bases at J, with 16 bases in the middle. Here the CDR3 reads CASSYSGGATPEQFF. The CDR3 DNA reads as TGTGCCAGCAGTTACTCTGGGGGGGCTACCCCGGAGCAGTTCTTC.

The chain links TRBV25-1 to TRBJ2-2, with TRBD1 matching 10 bases. Trimming took 6 bases from V and 6 from J; bases not matched to a gene: 7. This CDR3 is 15 amino acids long. CDR1 and CDR2 from the germline V gene are MGHDK and SYGVNS. The CDR3 nucleotides are TGTGCCAGCAGACACCCGGGACAGGGGCCCGGGGAGCTGTTTTTT. This sequence encodes CASRHPGQGPGELFF.